These 5 T cell receptor beta chains were all obtained from the same sample, sequenced in a study of T cell clonotyping in hematopoietic cell transplantation (dated by TCRdb to about 2021). The sample's time point, from its label and the paper: 30 days after allo-HCT. Library method: the immunoSEQ multiplex PCR assay. What TCRdb holds here is the immuneACCESS table cut down to in-frame rearrangements. Part of the clones is not present; checked against another copy, under half of the missing clones reflect an unresolved V gene, and the others are unexplained. The sample contains thousands of clones, over 90% of them found a single time. Jointly, the top ten make up 0.8% to 1% of the sample. The specimen comprised PBMCs, sampled 30 days after allogeneic stem cell transplant. The receptor set was obtained from a male patient in his forties or fifties who had an allogeneic stem cell transplant from a related donor, so the T cells may come from the graft donor. Some clones in this sample may be carry-over from other donors' samples.

The J gene is TRBJ1-5, the V gene TRBV12-5; D call uncertain. Germline lookup yields CDR1 LGHNT and CDR2 FRNRAP. The V and J ends lost 1 base and 7 bases respectively, with 14 bases between them. This CDR3 region has 15 residues. CDR3 nucleotides: TGTGCTAGTGGTTTGGGACCGGCCTCCCCACAGCCCCAGCATTTT. Amino acid sequence: CASGLGPASPQPQHF.

The chain has TRBV7-7 and TRBJ2-5; D is perhaps TRBD2 (5 bases). There are 14 residues in the CDR3. The germline CDR1 and CDR2 sequences are SSHAT and FNYEAQ (reference sequence). Trimming took off 2 bases at V and 4 bases at J, with 11 bases between the two ends. CDR3 sequence reads: CASSLRTAGETQYF. Here the CDR3 DNA reads TGTGCCAGCAGCTTACGGACGGCGGGAGAGACCCAGTACTTC.

V gene TRBV11-3 combines with J gene TRBJ2-1, with 8 bases that match TRBD1. Germline V lookup: CDR1 SGHNT, CDR2 YENEEA. The CDR3 has 17 amino acids. J was trimmed by 6 bases and V by 1 base; bases with no gene match: 11. The DNA of the CDR3 is TGTGCCAGCAGCTTAGGCGGCCGCCCCGGACAGGGCAATGAGCAGTTCTTC. It codes for CASSLGGRPGQGNEQFF.

The J gene is TRBJ1-1, the V gene TRBV21-1. TRBV21-1 constitutes a pseudogene. The CDR3 totals 15 residues. The CDR3 DNA is TGTGCCAGCACCGGGGGACGGACGCCGAACACTGAAGCTTTCTTT. This translates into CASTGGRTPNTEAFF.

This rearrangement joins TRBV4-2 to TRBJ1-2; TRBD1 is a possible D gene (6 bases). The length of the CDR3 is 19 residues. In germline, CDR1 is LGHNA, CDR2 YNFKEQ. Deletions cut 0 bases from V and 4 bases from J, with 24 bases between. In nucleotides, the CDR3 is TGTGCCAGCAGCCAAGATCCTCCCGGTGGGCAGGGGAATAGCTATGGCTACACCTTC. It specifies CASSQDPPGGQGNSYGYTF.